A single sample gave rise to the 20 T cell receptor beta chains below, sequenced in a study of blood T cell repertoires in COVID-19. Assay: immunoSEQ multiplex PCR; the TCRdb copy retains only in-frame clones and omits some. Seen here are 70,000 to 85,000 clones, around 86% observed once, and the top ten hold roughly 10%. Material: peripheral blood. The origin of the receptors is a human donor in a cohort sampled during active COVID-19.

For the CDR3, the DNA is TGTGCCAGCAGCTTACTAGCGGGAACCGGGGAGCTGTTTTTT. Its protein product is CASSLLAGTGELFF. This chain connects TRBV7-9 to TRBJ2-2; TRBD2 matches at 9 bases. The germline V gene has CDR1 SEHNR and CDR2 FQNEAQ (reference sequence). J lost 5 bases, V lost 2 bases, and 0 bases had no gene match. The CDR3 length is 14 residues.

The table lists this clone with a few counts. DNA for the CDR3: TGTGCCAGCAGCCCGCCGGGACTAGGGGGGTACAATGAGCAGTTCTTC. Translated, it gives CASSPPGLGGYNEQFF. The V call is TRBV7-2, the J call TRBJ2-1, with 8 bases that match TRBD2. This CDR3 has 16 amino acids. Germline V gene sequence: CDR1 SGHTA, CDR2 FQGNSA. Trimming at V came to 5 bases and at J to 4 bases, leaving 10 bases not matched to a gene. The full variable domain, in which reference TRBV7-2 and TRBJ2-1 provide the parts outside the CDR3, is GAGVSQSPSNKVTEKGKDVELRCDPISGHTALYWYRQSLGQGLEFLIYFQGNSAPDKSGLPSDRFSAERTGGSVSTLTIQRTQQEDSAVYLCASSPPGLGGYNEQFFGPGTRLTVL.

The chain uses TRBV16 and TRBJ2-6, with TRBD2 matching over 7 bases. With 2 bases clipped from V and 0 bases from J, the junction kept 7 bases outside the gene matches. Germline lookup yields CDR1 KGHSY and CDR2 FQNENV. The CDR3 contains 18 residues. The CDR3 reads CASSQPGTMGSGANVLTF. The CDR3 DNA reads TGTGCCAGCAGCCAACCGGGGACTATGGGCTCTGGGGCCAACGTCCTGACTTTC.

The CDR3 loop is CAWSVQEDTQYF. The CDR3 DNA sequence: TGTGCCTGGAGTGTACAAGAAGATACGCAGTATTTT. The J gene is TRBJ2-3, the V gene TRBV30; D uncertain. The germline CDR1 and CDR2 sequences are GTSNPN and SVGIG (reference sequence). This CDR3 has 12 amino acids. V gave up 0 bases and J gave up 5 bases, with 6 bases separating them.

This chain uses TRBV3-1 (or the pseudogene TRBV3-2) with TRBJ1-2, with D possibly TRBD1 on 6 matching bases. The CDR3 length is 12 residues. Germline CDR1 and CDR2: LGHDT and YNNKEL (reference sequence). The germline V and J ends were trimmed by 7 bases and 4 bases, with 10 bases remaining between them. Here the CDR3 DNA reads TGTGCCAGCAACCACAGGGTCTATGGCTACACCTTC. This sequence encodes CASNHRVYGYTF.

The rearrangement links TRBV3-1 (or the pseudogene TRBV3-2) to TRBJ2-1; the D is unclear. In germline, CDR1 is LGHDT, CDR2 YNNKEL (reference sequence). Between the trimmed V and J ends, which lost 1 base and 7 bases, there was a span of 17 bases. CDR3 length: 16 amino acids. CDR3 protein: CASSQVGQIRGNEQFF. CDR3 bases: TGTGCCAGCAGCCAAGTCGGCCAGATCCGAGGAAATGAGCAGTTCTTC.

The chain employs TRBV6-2 or TRBV6-3 and TRBJ1-2; D not resolved. Germline CDR1 and CDR2: MNHEY and SVGEGT. V lost 2 bases and J 2 bases, leaving 6 bases between the germline ends. The CDR3 is 13 residues long. CDR3 DNA sequence: TGTGCCAGCAGTTACGACGGGAACTATGGCTACACCTTC. As protein: CASSYDGNYGYTF.

The rearrangement joins TRBV30 to TRBJ2-7; the D gene is possibly TRBD2 (7 bases). Trimming removed 0 bases from V and 7 bases from J, with 13 bases in between. Germline CDR1 GTSNPN, CDR2 SVGIG (reference sequence). There are 13 residues in the CDR3. CDR3 amino acids: CAWSVRGAGEQYF. In nucleotides, the CDR3 is TGTGCCTGGAGTGTACGGGGGGCGGGGGAGCAGTACTTC.

This chain joins TRBV6-1 and TRBJ2-5; D may be TRBD2 (6 bases). The CDR3 totals 14 residues. Germline V gene lookup returns CDR1 MNHNS and CDR2 SASEGT. V was trimmed by 2 bases and J by 5 bases, leaving 12 bases between them. CDR3 in amino acids: CASSEQATRETQYF. CDR3 nucleotide sequence: TGTGCCAGCAGTGAACAGGCGACTAGGGAGACCCAGTACTTC.

The chain combines TRBV9 with TRBJ2-7, with a possible D match to TRBD2 (5 bases). The CDR3 spans 15 residues. Looked up from germline, CDR1 is SGDLS and CDR2 is YYNGEE. Between the trimmed V and J ends, which lost 4 bases and 2 bases, there was a span of 16 bases. In nucleotides, the CDR3 is TGTGCCAGCAGCACCGACGGGAAAAGCCCCTACGAGCAGTACTTC. Encoded protein: CASSTDGKSPYEQYF.

V gene TRBV2 combines with J gene TRBJ2-1; TRBD1 might be the D (6 bases). V gave up 4 bases and J gave up 6 bases, with 16 bases separating them. CDR1 is SNHLY and CDR2 is FYNNEI in the germline V gene. This CDR3 contains 15 residues. The chain's CDR3 is CASSVQGRTGNEQFF. Written as DNA, the CDR3 is TGTGCCAGCAGTGTACAGGGTAGAACGGGCAATGAGCAGTTCTTC.

The chain is built from TRBV30 and TRBJ2-1, with unresolved D. V lost 3 bases and J lost 7, with 7 bases in between. The germline CDR1 and CDR2 sequences are GTSNPN and SVGIG (reference sequence). The CDR3 is 11 amino acids. The CDR3 DNA reads TGTGCCTGGAGCCCCGGTAATGAGCAGTTCTTC. This sequence encodes CAWSPGNEQFF.

The chain couples TRBV19 to TRBJ2-1; 13 bases are a match to TRBD2. The V gene end was trimmed by 10 bases and the J gene end by 1 base; junction bases not matched to a gene: 13. The CDR3 loop spans 18 amino acids. Germline values: CDR1 LNHDA, CDR2 SQIVND (reference sequence). CDR3 residues: CATLATSGGVQSYNEQFF. In DNA form, the CDR3 reads TGTGCCACCCTAGCTACTAGCGGGGGGGTACAATCCTACAATGAGCAGTTCTTC.

The V gene is TRBV6-5, the J gene TRBJ1-1; D might be TRBD1 (5 bases). Germline V gene sequence: CDR1 MNHEY, CDR2 SVGAGI. V was cut by 2 bases and J by 5 bases, with 18 bases left in between. The CDR3 is made up of 16 amino acids. The DNA for the CDR3 is TGTGCCAGCAGTTACGGGCAGGGATCCGGAACAACTGAAGCTTTCTTT. Its protein product is CASSYGQGSGTTEAFF.

The genes are TRBV12-5 and TRBJ2-1, with 13 bases lining up with TRBD2. In germline, CDR1 is LGHNT, CDR2 FRNRAP. This CDR3 has 18 residues. Unmatched junction bases numbered 14, after V lost 6 bases and J lost 6 bases. CDR3 sequence (DNA): TGTGCTAGTGGCCCCTGGACTAGCGGGGGATTTGGTCCCAATGAGCAGTTCTTC. Its protein product is CASGPWTSGGFGPNEQFF.

The chain recombines TRBV3-1 (or the pseudogene TRBV3-2) with TRBJ1-1, with 10 bases matching TRBD1. Germline CDR1 is LGHDT and CDR2 is YNNKEL (reference sequence). The CDR3 has 17 amino acids. V shed 6 bases and J 1 base; nucleotides not matched to a gene: 11. The CDR3 DNA sequence: TGTGCCAGCAGACAGTCGACAGGGGGCACGAGGAACACTGAAGCTTTCTTT. Residues: CASRQSTGGTRNTEAFF.

This chain links TRBV19 with TRBJ1-5; a possible D gene is TRBD1 (5 bases). This CDR3 spans 14 amino acids. In germline, CDR1 is LNHDA, CDR2 SQIVND (reference sequence). V lost 5 bases, J lost 4 bases, and 12 bases lay in between. The CDR3 DNA follows: TGTGCCAGTAGTTCGGCAGGGACTAATCAGCCCCAGCATTTT. It translates to CASSSAGTNQPQHF.

The rearrangement uses TRBV15 and TRBJ2-3, with 8 bases lining up with TRBD2. The length of the CDR3 is 15 residues. Trimming removed 3 bases from V and 4 bases from J; junction bases left unmatched: 6. Germline V gene data show CDR1 as LNHNV and CDR2 as YYDKDF (reference sequence). In nucleotides, the CDR3 is TGTGCCACCAGCAGGTCCGGGGGGGCCCCAGATACGCAGTATTTT. Encoded protein: CATSRSGGAPDTQYF.

The chain uses TRBV18 and TRBJ1-2; possible D gene TRBD1, 6 bases. The CDR3 is 13 residues long. Trimming cost V 3 bases and J 12 bases, with 17 bases left between them. The V gene's germline CDR1 is KGHSH and CDR2 LQKENI. This chain's CDR3 is CASSPQPTGFNTF. For the CDR3, the DNA is TGTGCCAGCTCACCTCAGCCGACAGGTTTCAACACCTTC.

V is TRBV5-1 and J is TRBJ1-5, with a possible D match to TRBD1 (5 bases). Per germline, CDR1 SGHRS and CDR2 YFSETQ. The CDR3 is made up of 16 amino acids. Trimming stripped 0 bases from V and 0 bases from J, with 10 bases between. The CDR3 reads CASSLEGRDSNQPQHF. The CDR3 DNA reads as TGCGCCAGCAGCTTGGAAGGCAGGGATAGCAATCAGCCCCAGCATTTT.